This T cell receptor (beta chain) comes out of a study of technical replicates of blood from a handful of donors. Clones were sequenced by immunoSEQ multiplex PCR, and TCRdb holds only the in-frame ones, with some missing. Of 65,000 to 90,000 clones in the sample, about 91% were seen once. Germline lookup yields CDR1 LNHDA and CDR2 SQIVND (reference sequence). Losses at the gene ends were 5 bases for V and 3 bases for J; bases not matched to a gene: 5. The CDR3 extends over 15 amino acids. The sequence was collected from a human donor in good health. Sequencing was carried out using T cells isolated from PBMCs. This rearrangement joins TRBV19 to TRBJ1-5; 9 nucleotides align to TRBD1. CDR3 loop: CASSYRGRNNQPQHF. DNA for the CDR3: TGTGCCAGTAGTTACAGGGGGCGGAACAATCAGCCCCAGCATTTT.